The 23 T cell receptor beta chains below were found in one sample sequenced in a study of cytomegalovirus exposure and HLA in healthy donors. PCR primers comprised 60 Vbeta and 13 Jbeta primers. Profiled with immunoSEQ multiplex PCR; TCRdb holds only in-frame clones, not every one. The table has about 98,000 clones, under 70% seen once. The sequenced sample was PBMCs. Receptor source: a middle-aged man in good health and CMV-seronegative.

The V call is TRBV19, the J call TRBJ2-7; 8 bases map to TRBD1. V lost 5 bases to trimming and J lost 2 bases; unmatched junction nucleotides: 5. CDR1 and CDR2 from the germline V gene are LNHDA and SQIVND (reference sequence). This CDR3 is built from 14 residues. In DNA, the CDR3 is TGTGCCAGTAGTTTCCGGACAGGGACCTACGAGCAGTACTTC. This codes for CASSFRTGTYEQYF.

The chain uses TRBV5-5 and TRBJ1-4; D is possibly TRBD1 (6 bases). Germline CDR1 SGHKS, CDR2 YYEKEE (reference sequence). The V gene lost 3 bases and the J gene lost 0 bases, with 12 bases spanning the gap. This CDR3 contains 16 residues. The chain's CDR3 is CASSSQGFTTNEKLFF. Here the CDR3 DNA reads TGTGCCAGCAGCTCTCAGGGGTTTACAACTAATGAAAAACTGTTTTTT.

J is TRBJ1-1 and V is TRBV6-5, with 10 bases identical to TRBD1. The CDR3 loop spans 15 amino acids. Germline CDR1 MNHEY, CDR2 SVGAGI. V was clipped by 4 bases and J by 5 bases; unmatched bases: 7. In DNA, the CDR3 is TGTGCCAGCAGTTTCCTGGGACAGGGGAGAACTGAAGCTTTCTTT. Protein product: CASSFLGQGRTEAFF.

In this sample, this clone turned up a few times. One end of the junction is discordant with germline, which a read error may explain. CDR3 sequence: CSSSSTGYEQYF. CDR3 sequence (DNA): TGTTCCAGCAGCTCGACAGGGTATGAGCAGTACTTC. The genes are TRBV7-9 and TRBJ2-7, with 7 bases identical to TRBD1. This CDR3 is 12 amino acids long. CDR1 is SEHNR, CDR2 FQNEAQ, per germline (reference sequence).

The chain recombines TRBV10-3 with TRBJ2-7; possibly TRBD2 for D (5 bases). Germline CDR1 is ENHRY and CDR2 is SYGVKD. V lost 8 bases and J lost 0, with 14 bases in between. The CDR3 length is 14 residues. CDR3 protein: CAIQRDSDSYEQYF. The CDR3 DNA reads as TGTGCCATCCAGAGGGATTCGGACTCCTACGAGCAGTACTTC.

Here the CDR3 DNA reads TGCAGCGTAGCCTCCGGACAGGGCGGTACCGGGGAGCTGTTTTTT. Amino acids: CSVASGQGGTGELFF. V gene TRBV29-1 combines with J gene TRBJ2-2, with TRBD1 identical over 8 bases. CDR1 SQVTM and CDR2 ANQGSEA come from the germline V gene. The CDR3 consists of 15 residues. Germline trimming cut 6 bases from V and 5 bases from J; bases unmatched to any gene: 11.

This clone has just one count. CDR3 sequence reads: CASSMSGTFYEQYF. The CDR3 region has the DNA TGTGCCAGTAGTATGTCCGGGACATTTTACGAGCAGTACTTC. The chain uses TRBV19 and TRBJ2-7, with D possibly matching TRBD1 (6 bases). V was shortened by 3 bases and J by 4 bases, with 13 bases between the two germline ends. This CDR3 spans 14 amino acids. The germline V gene has CDR1 LNHDA and CDR2 SQIVND (reference sequence).

This clone was observed once. The CDR3 sequence: CASSLGQPAYEQYF. CDR3 coding DNA: TGCGCCAGCAGTCTGGGACAGCCGGCCTACGAGCAGTACTTC. This chain joins TRBV10-1 and TRBJ2-5; 7 bases match TRBD1. The J call is in doubt because the DNA end fits TRBJ2-7 better. Germline CDR1 reads WNHNN; CDR2 reads SYGVQD (reference sequence). This CDR3 has 14 residues.

The chain employs TRBV7-2 and TRBJ1-6; TRBD1 might be the D (6 bases). From germline, CDR1 is SGHTA and CDR2 FQGNSA. V was trimmed by 1 base and J by 7 bases, leaving 11 bases between them. CDR3 size: 15 residues. This CDR3 reads CASSLVGQSNSPLHF. CDR3 nucleotide sequence: TGTGCCAGCAGCTTAGTCGGACAGAGCAATTCACCCCTCCACTTT.

The chain has TRBV5-8 and TRBJ1-1; D call uncertain. Germline V gene lookup returns CDR1 SGHTS and CDR2 YDEGEE. The V end was cut by 2 bases, the J end by 7 bases, with 21 bases between. This CDR3 comprises 16 residues. CDR3 bases: TGTGCCAGCAGCTTTCCGACATCCTCTAGTGGGAGTGAAGCTTTCTTT. It codes for CASSFPTSSSGSEAFF.

The rearrangement links TRBV11-1 to TRBJ1-1; no firm D call. V lost 1 base and J lost 1, with 13 bases in between. Germline assignment: CDR1 SGHAT and CDR2 FQDESV (reference sequence). The CDR3 is 16 residues long. This CDR3 reads CASSLGLSVWNTEAFF. As DNA, the CDR3 is TGTGCCAGCAGCTTAGGTCTGAGTGTTTGGAACACTGAAGCTTTCTTT. The variable domain in full, completed from reference TRBV11-1 and TRBJ1-1, reads EAEVAQSPRYKITEKSQAVAFWCDPISGHATLYWYRQILGQGPELLVQFQDESVVDDSQLPKDRFSAERLKGVDSTLKIQPAELGDSAMYLCASSLGLSVWNTEAFFGQGTRLTVV.

This chain uses TRBV4-1 with TRBJ2-5; 11 positions agree with TRBD1. TRBJ2-7 matches the DNA end more closely, so the J call is doubtful. The germline V gene encodes CDR1 MGHRA and CDR2 YSYEKL. The CDR3 is 15 amino acids. The CDR3 here is CASSPGQGASYEQYF. The CDR3 DNA follows: TGCGCCAGCAGCCCCGGACAGGGGGCTTCCTACGAGCAGTACTTC.

CDR3 amino acids: CASSEMGRGREKLFF. CDR3 bases: TGTGCCAGCAGTGAAATGGGCAGGGGGCGTGAAAAACTGTTTTTT. The chain recombines TRBV6-1 with TRBJ1-4, with TRBD1 matching 8 bases. The CDR3 consists of 15 residues. V shed 2 bases and J 7 bases; nucleotides not matched to a gene: 6. Germline V gene sequence: CDR1 MNHNS, CDR2 SASEGT.

This clone was observed a handful of times. The chain links TRBV7-9 to TRBJ2-5; 8 bases align to TRBD2. The V gene end was trimmed by 6 bases and the J gene end by 2 bases; junction bases not matched to a gene: 5. The CDR3 runs 14 residues. CDR1 and CDR2 (germline): SEHNR, FQNEAQ (reference sequence). The CDR3 spells CASSISGVQETQYF. CDR3 nucleotide sequence: TGTGCCAGCAGTATTAGCGGGGTACAAGAGACCCAGTACTTC.

The chain links TRBV5-1 to TRBJ1-6; TRBD1 might be the D (6 bases). Trimming left V 0 bases short and J 7 bases short, with 17 bases between. Germline V gene sequence: CDR1 SGHRS, CDR2 YFSETQ. CDR3 size: 17 residues. The CDR3: CASSLDSPGDGNSPLHF. For the CDR3, the DNA is TGCGCCAGCAGCTTGGATTCGCCAGGGGACGGGAATTCACCCCTCCACTTT.

The chain recombines TRBV4-2 with TRBJ2-5, with D possibly being TRBD2 (7 bases). Germline values: CDR1 LGHNA, CDR2 YNFKEQ. Trimming stripped 4 bases from V and 4 bases from J, with 19 bases between. The CDR3 sequence is 16 residues long. In DNA form, the CDR3 reads TGTGCCAGCAGCCCTGAGGGAGGGGGGGCTGGAGAGACCCAGTACTTC. This gives the protein CASSPEGGGAGETQYF.

The V gene is TRBV29-1, the J gene TRBJ2-7, with 8 bases matching TRBD1. This CDR3 has 13 residues. The junction had 10 bases not matched to a gene; V was cut back by 7 bases and J by 5 bases. The germline V gene has CDR1 SQVTM and CDR2 ANQGSEA. DNA of the CDR3: TGCAGCGCTGGTGGACAGGGAACGAACGAGCAGTACTTC. The encoded protein is CSAGGQGTNEQYF.

The rearrangement uses TRBV6-5 and TRBJ2-7, with 7 bases identical to TRBD1. CDR1 and CDR2 from the germline V gene are MNHEY and SVGAGI. Unmatched junction bases numbered 7, after V lost 5 bases and J lost 3 bases. This CDR3 spans 14 amino acids. Here the CDR3 reads CASSPGTADYEQYF. The CDR3 nucleotides read TGTGCCAGCAGTCCTGGGACAGCAGACTACGAGCAGTACTTC.

The rearrangement uses TRBV5-8 and TRBJ2-5; weak D call: TRBD1 (6 bases). Trimming took 2 bases from V and 2 from J, leaving 10 bases between them. CDR3 length equals 14 residues. Germline assignment: CDR1 SGHTS and CDR2 YDEGEE. CDR3 protein: CASSFGQRQETQYF. The DNA of the CDR3 is TGTGCCAGCAGCTTCGGACAGCGACAAGAGACCCAGTACTTC. Variable domain in full (rest from reference TRBV5-8 and TRBJ2-5): EAGVTQSPTHLIKTRGQQATLRCSPISGHTSVYWYQQALGLGLQFLLWYDEGEERNRGNFPPRFSGRQFPNYSSELNVNALELEDSALYLCASSFGQRQETQYFGPGTRLLVL.

On this clone: The DNA is left out, because the CDR3 cannot be placed on it with certainty; the CDR3 is given as TCRdb lists it. The chain carries TRBV7-9 and TRBJ2-5; TRBD2, the D gene given by the table, was not confirmed from the DNA. The CDR3 contains 14 residues when both ends are counted. Germline V CDR1 and CDR2: SEHNR, FQNEAQ (reference sequence). This CDR3 reads CASSVWRGRETQYF.

The chain couples TRBV6-1 to TRBJ1-6; D is unresolved. V lost 2 bases to trimming and J lost 7 bases, with 15 bases between them. The CDR3 contains 16 residues. Germline V CDR1 and CDR2: MNHNS, SASEGT. CDR3 in DNA: TGTGCCAGCAGTGAAAGGAGGTCCGGAGGGAATTCACCCCTCCACTTT. It translates to CASSERRSGGNSPLHF.

This rearrangement joins TRBV10-3 to TRBJ2-3; TRBD2 aligns across 12 bases. Germline CDR1 ENHRY, CDR2 SYGVKD. The CDR3 has 16 residues. The trim removed 3 bases at V and 2 bases at J, leaving 3 bases unmatched. In DNA form, the CDR3 reads TGTGCCATCAGTGAAACTAGCGGGGGGAACACAGATACGCAGTATTTT. Its translation: CAISETSGGNTDTQYF.

This clone occurred a few times. The chain employs TRBV9 and TRBJ2-2; 8 bases are a match to TRBD2. The germline V gene has CDR1 SGDLS and CDR2 YYNGEE. V was clipped by 3 bases and J by 6 bases; unmatched bases: 10. The CDR3 has 16 amino acids. CDR3 bases: TGTGCCAGCAGCGGCAGCGGGAGAAAGGGGGCCGGGGAGCTGTTTTTT. Its protein product is CASSGSGRKGAGELFF.